Below are 22 T cell receptor beta chains sequenced from a single sample in a study of T cells of healthy individuals (dated by TCRdb to between 2017 and 2018). Libraries were built with 5' RACE. TCRdb lists the instrument as Illumina MiSeq. Using fastp at Q25 and MiXCR, TCRdb reprocessed the public reads and kept productive beta chains. Each entry is one CDR3 protein sequence, shown with its most common DNA and genes. The sample includes over 40,000 distinct CDR3 sequences, with approximately 4.5% observed a single time. Of the sample, less than 9.5% falls within the top ten clones. These receptors originate from a human donor in good health.

This clonotype was detected many times. The chain uses TRBV6-4 and TRBJ2-3; 8 nucleotides align to TRBD2. Germline V gene sequence: CDR1 MRHNA, CDR2 SNTAGT. Trimming at V came to 0 bases and at J to 0 bases, leaving 11 bases not matched to a gene. The CDR3 is made up of 19 amino acids. The CDR3 here is CASSDSTPGSSGSTDTQYF. In nucleotides, the CDR3 is TGTGCCAGCAGTGACTCGACACCCGGGTCTAGCGGGAGCACAGATACGCAGTATTTT.

This clonotype was seen ten or more times. The CDR3 region has the DNA TGTGCCAGCAGTTCCGGCGGTGGAGGTCAGCCCCAGCATTTT. Its protein is CASSSGGGGQPQHF. The chain links TRBV6-6 to TRBJ1-5; D gene unclear. The CDR3 contains 14 residues. Germline CDR1 MNHNY, CDR2 SVGAGI (reference sequence). V was clipped by 4 bases and J by 6 bases, with 13 bases between them.

In its sample, this clonotype was seen many times. The rearrangement joins TRBV2 to TRBJ2-7; 12 nucleotides agree with TRBD2. This CDR3 is 14 amino acids long. The germline gives CDR1 SNHLY, CDR2 FYNNEI. The V gene end was trimmed by 8 bases and the J gene end by 6 bases; junction bases not matched to a gene: 8. CDR3 bases: TGTGCCAGCCAGACTAGCGGGGGTTCCGGCGAGCAGTACTTC. This encodes CASQTSGGSGEQYF.

This clonotype was seen ten or more times. The chain recombines TRBV7-8 with TRBJ1-2, with a possible D match to TRBD1 (6 bases). This CDR3 has 15 amino acids. Between the trimmed V and J ends, which lost 1 base and 7 bases, there was a span of 16 bases. The germline V gene encodes CDR1 SGHVS and CDR2 FQNEAQ. Here the CDR3 DNA reads TGTGCCAGCAGCTTAGAGGCCAGGGGAGTATCTGGCTACACCTTC. Its translation is CASSLEARGVSGYTF.

CDR3 sequence reads: CASSLVAGAFGYTF. CDR3 nucleotide sequence: TGTGCCAGCAGTTTAGTGGCAGGGGCCTTTGGCTACACCTTC. This chain connects TRBV12-3 or TRBV12-4 to TRBJ1-2; TRBD1 is a possible D gene (6 bases). Trimming stripped 1 base from V and 7 bases from J, with 13 bases between. CDR3 length: 14 residues.

The chain has TRBV10-2 and TRBJ1-2; 9 bases map to TRBD1. The trim removed 6 bases at V and 5 bases at J, leaving 16 bases unmatched. The CDR3 is 17 residues long. Germline V gene sequence: CDR1 WSHSY, CDR2 SAAADI. CDR3 nucleotides: TGCGCCAGCAGGACCTGGCCCGGACAGGGGCTGATGTATGGCTACACCTTC. Its translation is CASRTWPGQGLMYGYTF.

The chain combines TRBV27 with TRBJ1-1; D ambiguous. V dropped 2 bases and J dropped 1 base, with 5 bases sitting between them. There are 13 residues in the CDR3. Looked up from germline, CDR1 is MNHEY and CDR2 is SMNVEV (reference sequence). The CDR3 DNA reads TGTGCCAGCAGTTTAGCAGAGAACACTGAAGCTTTCTTT. Its protein product is CASSLAENTEAFF.

By sample fraction, this clonotype is medium-sized. The chain carries TRBV20-1 and TRBJ2-2, with TRBD2 identical over 10 bases. The CDR3 covers 16 residues. V lost 0 bases, J lost 3 bases, and 4 bases stayed unmatched. CDR1 and CDR2 (germline): DFQATT, SNEGSKA (reference sequence). In DNA, the CDR3 is TGCAGTGCTAGAGATAATCTAGCGGGAGACACCGGGGAGCTGTTTTTT. This translates into CSARDNLAGDTGELFF.

This clonotype appeared a few times. The J gene is TRBJ2-5, the V gene TRBV7-9; D unresolved. Between the trimmed V and J ends, which lost 5 bases and 1 base, there was a span of 17 bases. The CDR3 contains 16 residues. Germline V gene lookup returns CDR1 SEHNR and CDR2 FQNEAQ (reference sequence). The DNA of the CDR3 is TGTGCCAGCAGCGGAAGGACGGATCCTCTCCAAGAGACCCAGTACTTC. This encodes CASSGRTDPLQETQYF.

This clonotype appeared many times. CDR3 DNA: TGTGCCAGCGGAAGGGCGGAATACAACCAAGAGACCCAGTACTTC. Its protein product is CASGRAEYNQETQYF. This chain links TRBV6-2 or TRBV6-3 with TRBJ2-5; no clear D. The CDR3 sequence is 15 residues long. V was cut by 8 bases and J by 0 bases, with 16 bases left in between. Germline lookup yields CDR1 MNHEY and CDR2 SVGEGT.

This clonotype was observed many times. The CDR3 DNA follows: TGTGCCAGCAGTAACGCAGATACGCAGTATTTT. Protein product: CASSNADTQYF. The chain couples TRBV25-1 to TRBJ2-3, with no clear D. The CDR3 has 11 amino acids. V was cut by 5 bases and J by 4 bases, with 4 bases left in between. Germline V gives CDR1 MGHDK, CDR2 SYGVNS. Based on the CDR3 plus reference TRBV25-1 and TRBJ2-3, the full variable domain is EADIYQTPRYLVIGTGKKITLECSQTMGHDKMYWYQQDPGMELHLIHYSYGVNSTEKGDLSSESTVSRIRTEHFPLTLESARPSHTSQYLCASSNADTQYFGPGTRLTVL.

This clonotype was detected only a few times. This chain connects TRBV6-2 or TRBV6-3 to TRBJ1-6; 7 nucleotides align to TRBD1. The length of the CDR3 is 15 residues. The germline CDR1 and CDR2 sequences are MNHEY and SVGEGT. With 5 bases clipped from V and 8 bases from J, the junction kept 9 bases outside the gene matches. The CDR3 sequence is CASSPRDRRHSPLHF. In DNA form, the CDR3 reads TGTGCCAGCAGTCCCCGGGACAGAAGACATTCACCCCTCCACTTT.

This clonotype occurred many times. J is TRBJ2-5 and V is TRBV20-1; TRBD2 matches 7 bases. The germline V gene has CDR1 DFQATT and CDR2 SNEGSKA (reference sequence). The V gene end was trimmed by 3 bases and the J gene end by 7 bases; junction bases not matched to a gene: 8. The CDR3 contains 13 residues. CDR3 protein: CSASILLAATQYF. The CDR3 DNA sequence: TGCAGTGCTAGCATCCTCCTAGCGGCGACCCAGTACTTC.

The sample holds many counts of this clonotype. The V call is TRBV5-1, the J call TRBJ2-2, with D possibly matching TRBD1 (6 bases). Trimming took off 5 bases at V and 7 bases at J, with 15 bases between the two ends. This CDR3 region has 14 residues. Looked up from germline, CDR1 is SGHRS and CDR2 is YFSETQ. CDR3 bases: TGCGCCAGCAGTGGGGGCGGATTCGGCGGGGAGCTGTTTTTT. This sequence encodes CASSGGGFGGELFF.

Remarks on this clonotype: This could be a read error, since a much larger clone is one nucleotide away. The chain employs TRBV3-1 and TRBJ1-4, with 10 bases fitting TRBD1. In germline, CDR1 is LGHDT, CDR2 YNNKEL (reference sequence). The CDR3 totals 15 residues. The CDR3 loop is CASSHPGQGNEKLSF. CDR3 bases: TGTGCCAGCAGCCATCCGGGACAGGGGAATGAAAAACTGTCTTTT.

The chain has TRBV5-4 and TRBJ1-4; D may be TRBD1 (5 bases). The CDR3 consists of 13 residues. V gave up 4 bases and J gave up 6 bases, with 10 bases separating them. CDR1 and CDR2 (germline): SGHNT, YYREEE (reference sequence). For the CDR3, the DNA is TGTGCCAGCAGCAAAGGGACTGATGAAAAACTGTTTTTT. Translated: CASSKGTDEKLFF. The variable domain in full, with the rest retrieved from reference TRBV5-4 and TRBJ1-4, is ETGVTQSPTHLIKTRGQQVTLRCSSQSGHNTVSWYQQALGQGPQFIFQYYREEENGRGNFPPRFSGLQFPNYSSELNVNALELDDSALYLCASSKGTDEKLFFGSGTQLSVL.

V and J are TRBV27 and TRBJ2-2; D is undetermined. Between the trimmed V and J ends, which lost 5 bases and 0 bases, there was a span of 4 bases. The CDR3 covers 13 residues. CDR1 and CDR2 from the germline V gene are MNHEY and SMNVEV (reference sequence). DNA of the CDR3: TGTGCCAGCAGTACCACGAACACCGGGGAGCTGTTTTTT. It is translated as CASSTTNTGELFF.

This clonotype was detected many times. The chain has TRBV6-5 and TRBJ2-5; no clear D gene. Trimming shortened V by 10 bases and J by 4 bases, and 19 bases separated the two germline ends. This CDR3 has 14 amino acids. From germline, CDR1 is MNHEY and CDR2 SVGAGI. CDR3 sequence (DNA): TGTGCCACACAGTTCGGCGGTGGATTAGAGACCCAGTACTTC. Translating it yields CATQFGGGLETQYF.

This clonotype was seen at least ten times. Here the CDR3 DNA reads TGTGCCAGCAGCCTAGGAGGGGCCGGAAACACCATATATTTT. The encoded protein is CASSLGGAGNTIYF. The chain recombines TRBV5-4 with TRBJ1-3; tentatively, D is TRBD1 (5 bases). CDR1 and CDR2 (germline): SGHNT, YYREEE (reference sequence). This CDR3 comprises 14 residues. Deletions cut 4 bases from V and 4 bases from J, with 12 bases between.

In its sample, this clonotype was seen many times. V usage is TRBV20-1 and J usage is TRBJ2-6, with D possibly matching TRBD1 (6 bases). CDR1 and CDR2 (germline): DFQATT, SNEGSKA (reference sequence). Trimming removed 4 bases at V and 0 bases at J, with 13 bases between. The CDR3 consists of 16 residues. CDR3 residues: CSAIRGEPSGANVLTF. For the CDR3, the DNA is TGCAGTGCTATCAGGGGCGAACCCTCTGGGGCCAACGTCCTGACTTTC.

The sample holds many counts of this clonotype. The V and J genes are TRBV6-6 and TRBJ2-7; 10 bases fit TRBD1. V gave up 0 bases and J gave up 6 bases; unmatched junction bases: 8. The CDR3 has 16 residues. Per the germline V gene, CDR1 is MNHNY and CDR2 is SVGAGI (reference sequence). The CDR3 region is CASSYSPGQGFGEQYF. DNA for the CDR3: TGTGCCAGCAGTTACTCCCCGGGACAGGGGTTCGGCGAGCAGTACTTC.

This clonotype turned up a few times. V and J are TRBV4-3 and TRBJ2-4; D might be TRBD1 or TRBD2, each matching 6 bases. The germline V gene has CDR1 LGHNA and CDR2 YSLEER. CDR3 length: 16 amino acids. The V and J ends lost 0 bases and 3 bases respectively, with 12 bases between them. DNA for the CDR3: TGCGCCAGCAGCCAAGAAAGGGGGGTGAGCAAAAACATTCAGTACTTC. This codes for CASSQERGVSKNIQYF.